This record looks at one T cell receptor (beta chain) sequence and its context. Its antigen is unknown. The record originates from a study of cytomegalovirus exposure and HLA in healthy donors. The study's findings and limits: Later, an analysis showed that TCR beta chains associated with HLA were more clonally expanded than others that were equally common.

13 Jbeta primers and 60 Vbeta primers were used for the PCR. Produced via immunoSEQ multiplex PCR; TCRdb's table is partial and in-frame only. The data contain under 200,000 clones, approximately 82% of them singletons. CDR3 length: 17 residues. Germline CDR1 is SEHNR and CDR2 is FQNEAQ (reference sequence). The V and J ends lost 5 bases and 0 bases, in that order; junction bases with no gene match: 10. This chain joins TRBV7-9 and TRBJ2-3; 8 positions agree with TRBD2. Sample: PBMCs. The source of this sequence is a man aged 45 to 65 in good health and CMV-seropositive. The CDR3 protein is CASSAGSGGISTDTQYF. CDR3 bases: TGTGCCAGCAGCGCCGGGAGCGGGGGCATTAGCACAGATACGCAGTATTTT.